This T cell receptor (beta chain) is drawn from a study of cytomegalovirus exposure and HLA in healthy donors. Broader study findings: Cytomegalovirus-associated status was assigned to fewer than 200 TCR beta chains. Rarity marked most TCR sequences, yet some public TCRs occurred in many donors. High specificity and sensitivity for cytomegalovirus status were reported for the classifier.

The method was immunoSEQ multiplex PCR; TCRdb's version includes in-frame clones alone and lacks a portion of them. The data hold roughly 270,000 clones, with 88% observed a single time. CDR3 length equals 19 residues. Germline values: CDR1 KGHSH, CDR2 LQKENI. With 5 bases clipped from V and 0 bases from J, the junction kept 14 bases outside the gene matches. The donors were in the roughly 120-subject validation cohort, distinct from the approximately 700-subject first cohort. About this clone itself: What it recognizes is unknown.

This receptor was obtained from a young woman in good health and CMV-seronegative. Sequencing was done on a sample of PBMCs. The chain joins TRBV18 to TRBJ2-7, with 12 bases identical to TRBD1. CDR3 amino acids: CASSSVTGTGGPNSYEQYF. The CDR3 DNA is TGTGCCAGCTCATCGGTAACCGGGACAGGGGGCCCTAACTCCTACGAGCAGTACTTC.